Sequencing of this T cell receptor (beta chain) was carried out in a study of cytomegalovirus exposure and HLA in healthy donors. Findings and caveats of the study: It was reported that TCR beta sequences correctly inferred the HLA-A and HLA-B alleles for most subjects. TCR beta V- and J-gene trimming, according to a later analysis, was linked to a missense DCLRE1C variant. Later analysis identified 16,000 or so TCR beta sequences associated with HLA alleles, using a false discovery rate threshold of 0.05.

V lost 3 bases and J 3 bases, leaving 5 bases between the germline ends. The CDR3 contains 12 residues. Germline V gives CDR1 SEHNR, CDR2 FQNEAQ (reference sequence). This clone was picked up a small number of times. No antigen is known for it. A multiplex PCR was run with 60 Vbeta primers and 13 Jbeta primers. The repertoire was sequenced with immunoSEQ multiplex PCR; TCRdb's copy has only in-frame clones and lacks some. The sample comprises approximately 140,000 clones, roughly 79% of which are singletons, and less than 2% rests with the top ten. This clonotype was obtained from a woman aged 35 to 49 in good health and CMV-seronegative. Sequenced sample: PBMCs. This chain links TRBV7-9 with TRBJ1-1; D unclear. Here the CDR3 reads CASSFYYTEAFF. Written as DNA, the CDR3 is TGTGCCAGCAGCTTTTACTACACTGAAGCTTTCTTT. Full variable domain (missing parts from reference TRBV7-9 and TRBJ1-1): DTGVSQNPRHKITKRGQNVTFRCDPISEHNRLYWYRQTLGQGPEFLTYFQNEAQLEKSRLLSDRFSAERPKGSFSTLEIQRTEQGDSAMYLCASSFYYTEAFFGQGTRLTVV.